This record covers a single T cell receptor beta chain. What it binds is unknown. This specimen belongs to a study of post-analysis software for immune sequencing data. Overall study findings and caveats: When patients were compared with controls, about 5 TRBV segments were more frequent, TRBV5-6, TRBV5-1 and TRBV20-1 among them.

The CDR3 consists of 12 residues. V lost 7 bases to trimming and J lost 0 bases, with 7 bases between them. The germline gives CDR1 ENHRY, CDR2 SYGVKD. Researchers reported that TCR beta cDNA libraries carried unique molecular identifiers. TCRdb called the PCR reads again in MiXCR, with one record for every CDR3 protein. The table lists some 450,000 distinct CDR3 sequences, roughly 45% of them singletons. Input material: blood. The TCR comes from a girl between 10 and 17 years old with multiple sclerosis. The rearrangement links TRBV10-3 to TRBJ2-7; unclear D gene. CDR3 amino acids: CAIKPDSYEQYF. The CDR3 region has the DNA TGTGCCATCAAACCGGACTCCTACGAGCAGTACTTC.